This T cell receptor (beta chain) was sequenced during a study of Ad26.COV2.S vaccination and SARS-CoV-2 variants. Study-wide context: Donor was one of the participants in the Ad26.COV2.S arm of the COV1001 trial. Participants got Ad26.COV2.S intramuscularly, once or twice 56 days apart.

The CDR3 runs 15 residues. The ends were cut back, 6 bases at V and 5 bases at J, with 19 bases in the middle. Germline loops: CDR1 LNHDA, CDR2 SQIVND (reference sequence). Treatment in this sample: 15 to 20 received Ad26.COV2.S at low or high dose, single or two shots; 5 received placebo; per-sample allocation not given. Day 63 following the first vaccine or placebo injection was when the samples were taken. Wuhan-strain spike was delivered by a replication-incompetent Ad26 vector. Some clones are missing from TCRdb's copy, which holds only in-frame ones; the method was immunoSEQ multiplex PCR. The sample holds approximately 450,000 clones, around 90% seen once.

The material was peripheral blood, obtained in a trial of Ad26.COV2.S vaccine versus placebo. The origin of this receptor is a person aged 18-65 years who received the Ad26.COV2.S COVID-19 vaccine or a placebo. V is TRBV19 and J is TRBJ2-5, with a weak D call TRBD1 (6 bases). The CDR3 region is CASREVGSRGETQYF. The CDR3 nucleotides are TGTGCCAGTAGGGAGGTGGGCTCGAGGGGGGAGACCCAGTACTTC.